This T cell receptor (beta chain) was captured in a study of shared clonotypes between healthy human individuals. Whole-study results and caveats: Naive subsets usually exceeded memory subsets in estimated richness. Rarefaction revealed incomplete sorted-subset sequencing despite large depth.

CDR1 is LNHDA, CDR2 SQIVND, per germline (reference sequence). The CDR3 extends over 13 amino acids. Trimming shortened V by 5 bases and J by 4 bases, and 9 bases separated the two germline ends. Assay used: immunoSEQ multiplex PCR; TCRdb lists only in-frame clones, some missing. The repertoire consists of about 2 million clones, with 85% to 95% occurring once and the leading ten covering 0.13%. In this sample, this clone turned up once. The antigen remains undetermined. The sequence derives from a man aged 18 to 30 in good health. The sequenced sample consisted of naive CD4+ T cells sorted from blood. Subset defined: CD45RA+ positively selected. This chain joins TRBV19 and TRBJ1-3; no definite D call. In DNA form, the CDR3 reads TGTGCCAGTAGTCGTGGGGAAGGAAACACCATATATTTT. Its translation: CASSRGEGNTIYF. The variable domain in full, with the rest retrieved from reference TRBV19 and TRBJ1-3, is DGGITQSPKYLFRKEGQNVTLSCEQNLNHDAMYWYRQDPGQGLRLIYYSQIVNDFQKGDIAEGYSVSREKKESFPLTVTSAQKNPTAFYLCASSRGEGNTIYFGEGSWLTVV.